This record concerns one T cell receptor (beta chain) sequence. This entry belongs to a study of Ad26.COV2.S vaccination and SARS-CoV-2 variants. The treatment is: 15 to 20 received Ad26.COV2.S at low or high dose, single or two shots; several received placebo; per-sample allocation not given. The samples were gathered on day 63 after the first injection of vaccine or placebo. Data came from immunoSEQ multiplex PCR; TCRdb stores just in-frame clones and leaves some out. This repertoire shows about 420,000 clones, 85% to 90% found once; its top ten account for 3.6%. The CDR3 is 12 residues long. V was clipped by 8 bases and J by 13 bases, with 19 bases between them.

V is TRBV12-3 or TRBV12-4 and J is TRBJ2-3; tentatively, D is TRBD1 or TRBD2 (5 bases each). The material sequenced was peripheral blood, taken in a trial of Ad26.COV2.S vaccine versus placebo. The receptor's source is a person aged 18-60 years who received the Ad26.COV2.S COVID-19 vaccine or a placebo. As DNA, the CDR3 is TGTGCCAGCGAGGGTCCGGGACGGATCAAGTATTTT. Translated: CASEGPGRIKYF.